What follows are 21 T cell receptor beta chains derived from one specimen sequenced in a study of blood T cell repertoires in COVID-19. The data were produced by immunoSEQ multiplex PCR, yet TCRdb's version contains in-frame clones alone and is incomplete. The table has 150,000 to 200,000 clones, about 87% seen once. Sequencing was carried out using peripheral blood. These receptors were taken from a man aged 60 to 75 with acute or convalescent COVID-19.

The chain joins TRBV10-3 to TRBJ2-7; TRBD2 matches at 7 bases. This CDR3 region has 14 residues. With V trimmed by 10 bases and J by 6 bases, 15 bases remained unmatched. Germline V gene sequence: CDR1 ENHRY, CDR2 SYGVKD. For the CDR3, the DNA is TGTGCCACCCAAGGAGTAGCGGGTAGCGGCGAGCAGTACTTC. Protein product: CATQGVAGSGEQYF.

J is TRBJ2-7 and V is TRBV6-5, with a tentative D call TRBD1 (6 bases). The CDR3 consists of 15 residues. Trimming left V 6 bases short and J 6 bases short, with 21 bases between. The germline CDR1 and CDR2 sequences are MNHEY and SVGAGI. The CDR3 sequence is CASRQALQGLGEQYV. CDR3 DNA sequence: TGTGCCAGCAGACAAGCCCTACAGGGTTTAGGCGAGCAGTACGTC.

This chain connects TRBV30 to TRBJ2-5; D remains unclear. Deletions cut 4 bases from V and 2 bases from J, with 11 bases between. CDR1 and CDR2 from the germline V gene are GTSNPN and SVGIG (reference sequence). CDR3 length: 13 residues. DNA of the CDR3: TGTGCCTGGAATGGGCATAGTCAAGAGACCCAGTACTTC. Residues: CAWNGHSQETQYF.

V gene TRBV12-5 combines with J gene TRBJ2-5, with D hard to call. The germline V gene has CDR1 LGHNT and CDR2 FRNRAP. The CDR3 is made up of 13 amino acids. Deletions cut 3 bases from V and 5 bases from J, with 10 bases between. The CDR3 DNA reads TGTGCTAGTGGTTTAAGTCTTCGGGAGACCCAGTACTTC. It encodes CASGLSLRETQYF.

The V call is TRBV6-5, the J call TRBJ1-5, with 9 bases lining up with TRBD1. Per germline, CDR1 MNHEY and CDR2 SVGAGI. V was pared by 6 bases and J by 6 bases, with 9 bases of the junction left unmatched. The CDR3 covers 15 residues. As DNA, the CDR3 is TGTGCCAGCAGCCAGGACAGGGGTCCCGGTCAGCCCCAGCATTTT. This gives the protein CASSQDRGPGQPQHF.

The rearrangement uses TRBV7-8 and TRBJ1-5; 9 nucleotides match TRBD1. The V segment lost 4 bases and the J segment 6 bases; nucleotides outside the gene matches: 4. The germline gives CDR1 SGHVS, CDR2 FQNEAQ. The CDR3 length is 14 residues. This CDR3 is CASSSRDRVQPQHF. CDR3 DNA sequence: TGTGCCAGCAGCTCCCGGGACAGGGTTCAGCCCCAGCATTTT.

The chain links TRBV4-1 to TRBJ1-1, with D tentatively TRBD1 (6 bases). Per germline, CDR1 MGHRA and CDR2 YSYEKL. The CDR3 spans 15 residues. The germline V and J ends were trimmed by 2 bases and 10 bases, with 20 bases remaining between them. CDR3 DNA sequence: TGCGCCAGCAGCCAATCAGGACAGCCGGCGTTATCAGCTTTCTTT. This sequence encodes CASSQSGQPALSAFF.

The chain uses TRBV4-3 and TRBJ2-6, with TRBD1 identical over 11 bases. Germline V CDR1 and CDR2: LGHNA, YSLEER. J was trimmed by 4 bases and V by 3 bases; bases with no gene match: 11. The CDR3 totals 19 residues. The CDR3 is CASSQALGQGASGANVLTF. CDR3 nucleotide sequence: TGCGCCAGCAGCCAGGCCCTTGGACAGGGGGCGTCAGGGGCCAACGTCCTGACTTTC.

V and J are TRBV7-6 and TRBJ2-1; D possibly corresponds to TRBD1 (6 bases). Germline V gives CDR1 SGHVS, CDR2 FNYEAQ. Trimming took off 5 bases at V and 4 bases at J, with 12 bases between the two ends. CDR3 length equals 14 residues. This CDR3 reads CASSPQTGYNEQFF. The DNA of the CDR3 is TGTGCCAGCAGCCCGCAAACAGGGTACAATGAGCAGTTCTTC.

A single count supports this clone. The chain employs TRBV9 and TRBJ2-1; TRBD2 is a possible D gene (7 bases). The CDR3 has 15 amino acids. The V end was cut by 4 bases, the J end by 3 bases, with 14 bases between. The germline gives CDR1 SGDLS, CDR2 YYNGEE. For the CDR3, the DNA is TGTGCCAGCAGCACAGAAGGGGGGGTCTACAATGAGCAGTTCTTC. Translated: CASSTEGGVYNEQFF.

The chain recombines TRBV18 with TRBJ1-1; D perhaps matches TRBD1 (6 bases). The germline V gene has CDR1 KGHSH and CDR2 LQKENI. Trimming removed 2 bases from V and 3 bases from J, with 10 bases in between. The CDR3 is 14 residues long. This CDR3 is CASSPVPGDTEAFF. For the CDR3, the DNA is TGTGCCAGCTCACCAGTCCCAGGGGACACTGAAGCTTTCTTT.

The J gene is TRBJ2-7, the V gene TRBV7-2, with D maybe TRBD1 (5 bases). The germline V gene has CDR1 SGHTA and CDR2 FQGNSA. V lost 7 bases and J 0 bases, leaving 10 bases between the germline ends. The CDR3 runs 13 residues. The CDR3 nucleotides are TGTGCCAGCAACATGGGGCTCTCCTACGAGCAGTACTTC. It codes for CASNMGLSYEQYF.

V and J are TRBV6-6 and TRBJ1-2; TRBD1 might be the D (6 bases). The ends were cut back, 4 bases at V and 8 bases at J, with 17 bases in the middle. This CDR3 spans 14 amino acids. Germline-derived CDR1 and CDR2 are MNHNY and SVGAGI (reference sequence). The CDR3 loop is CASSSGTLKRGYTF. DNA of the CDR3: TGTGCCAGCAGTTCCGGGACACTCAAGAGGGGCTACACCTTC.

J is TRBJ1-1 and V is TRBV7-9, with D possibly matching TRBD1 (6 bases). V dropped 4 bases and J dropped 3 bases, with 9 bases sitting between them. The V gene's germline CDR1 is SEHNR and CDR2 FQNEAQ (reference sequence). The CDR3 is made up of 13 amino acids. In DNA, the CDR3 is TGTGCCAGCAGCTCGGACAGAGACACTGAAGCTTTCTTT. Its translation: CASSSDRDTEAFF.

The chain joins TRBV6-4 to TRBJ2-2, with TRBD1 matching over 9 bases. CDR1 is MRHNA and CDR2 is SNTAGT in the germline V gene. The V segment lost 5 bases and the J segment 4 bases; nucleotides outside the gene matches: 2. This CDR3 comprises 14 residues. CDR3 nucleotides: TGTGCCAGCAGTCGACAGGGGGGCACCGGGGAGCTGTTTTTT. This translates into CASSRQGGTGELFF.

The chain is built from TRBV5-6 and TRBJ2-3; the match to TRBD1 covers 10 bases. V shed 4 bases and J 8 bases; nucleotides not matched to a gene: 7. Germline CDR1 reads SGHDT; CDR2 reads YYEEEE. CDR3 length: 14 amino acids. The CDR3 reads CASSPGTGALTQYF. Written as DNA, the CDR3 is TGTGCCAGCAGCCCCGGGACAGGGGCCCTTACGCAGTATTTT.

This sequence joins TRBV7-2 and TRBJ2-2, with D perhaps TRBD1 (5 bases). Per germline, CDR1 SGHTA and CDR2 FQGNSA. V gave up 2 bases and J gave up 6 bases, with 10 bases separating them. The CDR3 runs to 14 residues. The CDR3, as DNA: TGTGCCAGCAGCTTATTAAAGGGGTCCGGGGAGCTGTTTTTT. Translation gives CASSLLKGSGELFF.

The rearrangement uses TRBV5-1 and TRBJ2-2; 9 positions match TRBD1. The CDR3 contains 17 residues. The V and J ends lost 4 bases and 3 bases, in that order; junction bases with no gene match: 10. The germline V gene encodes CDR1 SGHRS and CDR2 YFSETQ. CDR3 protein: CASSPKTRQGDTGELFF. DNA for the CDR3: TGCGCCAGCAGCCCGAAAACGAGACAGGGGGACACCGGGGAGCTGTTTTTT.

The chain uses TRBV6-5 and TRBJ2-4; the D gene is possibly TRBD1 (6 bases). Germline loops: CDR1 MNHEY, CDR2 SVGAGI. The V end was cut by 5 bases, the J end by 4 bases, with 12 bases between. CDR3 length equals 14 residues. This CDR3 is CASSRNRVKNIQYF. The CDR3 DNA follows: TGTGCCAGCAGTCGGAACAGGGTTAAAAACATTCAGTACTTC.

The genes are TRBV13 and TRBJ2-7; 11 nucleotides align to TRBD1. V lost 5 bases to trimming and J lost 2 bases; unmatched junction nucleotides: 5. The CDR3 covers 15 residues. CDR1 is PRHDT, CDR2 FYEKMQ, per germline (reference sequence). The CDR3 loop reads CASSRTGGNTYEQYF. The CDR3 DNA sequence: TGTGCCAGCAGCCGGACAGGGGGCAACACCTACGAGCAGTACTTC.

This clone was detected a few times. The chain is built from TRBV29-1 and TRBJ1-1; D perhaps matches TRBD1 (5 bases). V gave up 6 bases and J gave up 4 bases, with 18 bases separating them. This CDR3 has 14 amino acids. Germline lookup yields CDR1 SQVTM and CDR2 ANQGSEA. In DNA form, the CDR3 reads TGCAGCGTCGACACCGGGACTTCGGGCACTGAAGCTTTCTTT. Amino acid sequence: CSVDTGTSGTEAFF. Based on the CDR3 plus reference TRBV29-1 and TRBJ1-1, the full variable domain is SAVISQKPSRDICQRGTSLTIQCQVDSQVTMMFWYRQQPGQSLTLIATANQGSEATYESGFVIDKFPISRPNLTFSTLTVSNMSPEDSSIYLCSVDTGTSGTEAFFGQGTRLTVV.